These 30 T cell receptor beta chains came from one sample sequenced in a study of blood T cell repertoires in COVID-19. Clones were read by immunoSEQ multiplex PCR, and TCRdb kept only the in-frame ones, dropping some. There are about 100,000 clones in the sample; about 90% occur only once, and around 15% lies in the top ten. The sequenced material came from peripheral blood. The receptors were gathered from a man aged 50-59 years with acute or convalescent COVID-19.

This clone was detected only once. The chain has TRBV29-1 and TRBJ2-5; tentative D call: TRBD2 (5 bases). V gave up 0 bases and J gave up 5 bases, with 7 bases separating them. CDR1 is SQVTM and CDR2 is ANQGSEA in the germline V gene. The CDR3 runs to 12 residues. CDR3 residues: CSVEDPGETQYF. For the CDR3, the DNA is TGCAGCGTTGAAGATCCGGGGGAGACCCAGTACTTC.

This sequence joins TRBV7-6 and TRBJ1-6, with D unclear. The germline V and J ends were trimmed by 5 bases and 7 bases, with 18 bases remaining between them. CDR1 is SGHVS and CDR2 is FNYEAQ in the germline V gene. There are 16 residues in the CDR3. CDR3 DNA sequence: TGTGCCAGCAGCCCGTCAGATCGGCCGGGAAATTCACCCCTCCACTTT. Translated, it gives CASSPSDRPGNSPLHF.

The chain carries TRBV2 and TRBJ1-3; possible D gene TRBD1, 6 bases. The germline V and J ends were trimmed by 7 bases and 3 bases, with 10 bases remaining between them. CDR1 and CDR2 from the germline V gene are SNHLY and FYNNEI. There are 13 residues in the CDR3. The CDR3 nucleotides are TGTGCCAGCAAACGGGACAATGGAAACACCATATATTTT. This translates into CASKRDNGNTIYF.

This rearrangement joins TRBV7-9 to TRBJ1-1; a possible D gene is TRBD1 (6 bases). V lost 7 bases and J lost 0, with 9 bases in between. This CDR3 is 13 amino acids long. Germline V gene sequence: CDR1 SEHNR, CDR2 FQNEAQ (reference sequence). CDR3: CASKDRLNTEAFF. The DNA for the CDR3 is TGTGCCAGCAAGGACAGACTGAACACTGAAGCTTTCTTT.

The chain combines TRBV10-1 with TRBJ2-7; D might be TRBD1 (5 bases). The ends were cut back, 2 bases at V and 4 bases at J, with 6 bases in the middle. The CDR3 covers 12 residues. From germline, CDR1 is WNHNN and CDR2 SYGVQD (reference sequence). The CDR3 region has the DNA TGCGCCAGCAGTGAGGGGGCTTACGAGCAGTACTTC. It specifies CASSEGAYEQYF.

The chain combines TRBV7-6 with TRBJ2-2, with 8 bases that match TRBD1. Trimming cost V 2 bases and J 0 bases; bases outside gene matches: 2. This CDR3 region has 16 residues. Germline V lookup: CDR1 SGHVS, CDR2 FNYEAQ. CDR3 bases: TGTGCCAGCAGCTTATACAGGGGGACGAACACCGGGGAGCTGTTTTTT. Translated, it gives CASSLYRGTNTGELFF.

The chain recombines TRBV12-3 or TRBV12-4 with TRBJ2-1; 9 bases are a match to TRBD1. The CDR3 loop spans 13 amino acids. Germline trimming cut 4 bases from V and 10 bases from J; bases unmatched to any gene: 5. CDR3 sequence reads: CASSYGTGREQFF. In nucleotides, the CDR3 is TGTGCCAGCAGTTACGGGACAGGGAGGGAGCAGTTCTTC.

The rearrangement links TRBV5-1 to TRBJ1-2, with 8 bases matching TRBD1. The J segment lost 7 bases and the V segment lost 0 bases, leaving 5 bases of the junction unmatched. The CDR3 sequence is 14 residues long. The V gene's germline CDR1 is SGHRS and CDR2 YFSETQ. This chain's CDR3 is CASSLEQGARGYTF. The CDR3 DNA sequence: TGCGCCAGCAGCTTGGAGCAGGGGGCGCGTGGCTACACCTTC.

V gene TRBV7-9 combines with J gene TRBJ2-7; TRBD1 agrees at 8 bases. The germline V gene encodes CDR1 SEHNR and CDR2 FQNEAQ (reference sequence). The CDR3 has 14 residues. With V trimmed by 9 bases and J by 1 base, 8 bases remained unmatched. The CDR3 DNA is TGTGCCAGTAAGGCAGGGGGCAATTCCTACGAGCAGTACTTC. It translates to CASKAGGNSYEQYF.

The chain combines TRBV18 with TRBJ1-4; D gene uncertain. The CDR3 extends over 14 amino acids. Trimming took 0 bases from V and 5 from J, leaving 7 bases between them. Germline loops: CDR1 KGHSH, CDR2 LQKENI. CDR3 sequence reads: CASSPPSLNEKLFF. In DNA form, the CDR3 reads TGTGCCAGCTCACCACCATCCTTGAATGAAAAACTGTTTTTT.

The genes are TRBV7-2 and TRBJ1-2; D remains unclear. In germline, CDR1 is SGHTA, CDR2 FQGNSA. V was cut by 5 bases and J by 8 bases, with 15 bases left in between. The length of the CDR3 is 13 residues. CDR3: CASSPREMLGYTF. The CDR3 DNA reads TGTGCCAGCAGCCCGCGTGAGATGTTGGGCTACACCTTC.

The rearrangement uses TRBV27 and TRBJ1-6, with D possibly TRBD1 on 5 matching bases. CDR1 MNHEY and CDR2 SMNVEV come from the germline V gene (reference sequence). The V gene lost 5 bases and the J gene lost 6 bases, with 11 bases spanning the gap. The CDR3 is 14 amino acids. The CDR3 nucleotides are TGTGCCAGCAGTGCGGGACTGATTAATTCACCCCTCCACTTT. This codes for CASSAGLINSPLHF.

This chain joins TRBV11-3 and TRBJ2-1; the D gene is possibly TRBD1 (6 bases). This CDR3 is built from 14 residues. Germline V gene data show CDR1 as SGHNT and CDR2 as YENEEA. With 5 bases removed from V and 5 bases from J, the gap between germline ends came to 13 bases. The CDR3 is CASSDWDNNNEQFF. In DNA, the CDR3 is TGTGCCAGCAGCGACTGGGACAACAACAATGAGCAGTTCTTC.

The chain joins TRBV27 to TRBJ2-3, with 7 nucleotides matching TRBD2. This CDR3 spans 14 amino acids. Germline assignment: CDR1 MNHEY and CDR2 SMNVEV (reference sequence). V gave up 2 bases and J gave up 6 bases; unmatched junction bases: 5. The DNA for the CDR3 is TGTGCCAGCAGTTTAGGGGGGGGGTACGATACGCAGTATTTT. Its protein is CASSLGGGYDTQYF.

This rearrangement joins TRBV5-6 to TRBJ1-4; 8 bases map to TRBD1. Germline V gene sequence: CDR1 SGHDT, CDR2 YYEEEE. The CDR3 covers 14 residues. The junction had 2 bases not matched to a gene; V was cut back by 3 bases and J by 4 bases. For the CDR3, the DNA is TGTGCCAGCAGCTCGACAGGGGTTAATGAAAAACTGTTTTTT. Amino acid sequence: CASSSTGVNEKLFF.

The chain uses TRBV6-5 and TRBJ1-6; 7 bases are a match to TRBD1. J was trimmed by 7 bases and V by 6 bases; bases with no gene match: 9. Per the germline V gene, CDR1 is MNHEY and CDR2 is SVGAGI. The CDR3 is 15 residues long. The CDR3 protein is CASRSDRPGNSPLHF. Written as DNA, the CDR3 is TGTGCCAGCAGATCGGACAGGCCGGGGAATTCACCCCTCCACTTT.

There are a few counts of this clone. The rearrangement joins TRBV4-3 to TRBJ2-2, with 7 bases lining up with TRBD1. Germline V gene data show CDR1 as LGHNA and CDR2 as YSLEER. The CDR3 is made up of 16 amino acids. The V segment lost 1 base and the J segment 3 bases; nucleotides outside the gene matches: 5. In DNA form, the CDR3 reads TGCGCCAGCAGCCAAGTCGTCGGGACAGACACCGGGGAGCTGTTTTTT. Its translation: CASSQVVGTDTGELFF.

The gene calls are TRBV5-6 and TRBJ2-5; tentatively, D is TRBD1 (5 bases). V lost 1 base and J lost 4, with 17 bases in between. The germline gives CDR1 SGHDT, CDR2 YYEEEE. This CDR3 contains 16 residues. The CDR3 region is CASSLRATWGLETQYF. Here the CDR3 DNA reads TGTGCCAGCAGCTTGAGGGCAACCTGGGGCCTAGAGACCCAGTACTTC.

V gene TRBV5-6 combines with J gene TRBJ1-6; D may be TRBD1 (6 bases). V lost 4 bases and J 1 base, leaving 9 bases between the germline ends. Germline lookup yields CDR1 SGHDT and CDR2 YYEEEE. This CDR3 region has 15 residues. CDR3 protein: CASSPGTSYNSPLHF. The CDR3 DNA sequence: TGTGCCAGCAGCCCAGGGACATCCTATAATTCACCCCTCCACTTT.

The chain is built from TRBV6-5 and TRBJ1-1; D may be TRBD1 (6 bases). The germline V gene encodes CDR1 MNHEY and CDR2 SVGAGI. V lost 7 bases and J lost 1, with 13 bases in between. There are 14 residues in the CDR3. The DNA of the CDR3 is TGTGCCAGCACCCCGGGCAGGGGGAACACTGAAGCTTTCTTT. Translating gives CASTPGRGNTEAFF.

The V gene is TRBV28, the J gene TRBJ1-4; no clear D gene. Germline loops: CDR1 MDHEN, CDR2 SYDVKM. CDR3 length equals 15 residues. Between the trimmed V and J ends, which lost 5 bases and 0 bases, there was a span of 10 bases. DNA of the CDR3: TGTGCCAGCAGTGAGAGAGGTTCAACTAATGAAAAACTGTTTTTT. Translated: CASSERGSTNEKLFF.

This clone was detected once. V usage is TRBV4-2 and J usage is TRBJ1-1; possibly TRBD1 for D (5 bases). Trimming shortened V by 3 bases and J by 5 bases, and 19 bases separated the two germline ends. Germline-derived CDR1 and CDR2 are LGHNA and YNFKEQ. The CDR3 length is 16 residues. DNA for the CDR3: TGTGCCAGCAGCCAGGAACCCCAGGGTCCCGGGACTGAAGCTTTCTTT. This sequence encodes CASSQEPQGPGTEAFF.

This clone is a singleton in its sample. This chain links TRBV12-3 or TRBV12-4 with TRBJ1-3; TRBD1 agrees at 7 bases. The length of the CDR3 is 13 residues. V shed 5 bases, J shed 5 bases, and the junction held 3 bases outside the gene matches. The CDR3 spells CASSVTGRNTIYF. In nucleotides, the CDR3 is TGTGCCAGCAGTGTGACAGGGAGAAACACCATATATTTT.

This clone was detected only once. The chain employs TRBV11-2 and TRBJ1-2; no definite D call. The length of the CDR3 is 14 residues. Per germline, CDR1 SGHAT and CDR2 FQNNGV. V shed 1 base and J shed 4 bases, with 10 bases lying between them. The CDR3 loop is CASSLASGVYGYTF. Written as DNA, the CDR3 is TGTGCCAGCAGCTTAGCGAGCGGGGTCTATGGCTACACCTTC.

A single count supports this clone. V and J are TRBV19 and TRBJ2-7; tentative D call: TRBD1 (7 bases). V lost 2 bases and J 0 bases, leaving 11 bases between the germline ends. This CDR3 spans 15 amino acids. Per the germline V gene, CDR1 is LNHDA and CDR2 is SQIVND (reference sequence). The CDR3 here is CASSIQGGLSYEQYF. The CDR3 DNA sequence: TGTGCCAGTAGTATACAGGGGGGCCTCTCCTACGAGCAGTACTTC.

This chain joins TRBV2 and TRBJ2-2; the match to TRBD2 covers 10 bases. Germline assignment: CDR1 SNHLY and CDR2 FYNNEI. V lost 7 bases, J lost 3 bases, and 14 bases stayed unmatched. The CDR3 covers 18 residues. CDR3 nucleotides: TGTGCCAGCACTCAACCCCGGAATAGCGGGGGGCACACCGGGGAGCTGTTTTTT. Translation gives CASTQPRNSGGHTGELFF.

V is TRBV7-9 and J is TRBJ2-5; the match to TRBD2 covers 15 bases. J gave up 5 bases and V 5 bases, and 15 bases lay outside the gene matches. Germline V lookup: CDR1 SEHNR, CDR2 FQNEAQ (reference sequence). The CDR3 covers 19 residues. CDR3 in DNA: TGTGCCAGCAGCGCCGCCGTCAGGACTAGCGGGGGGGTAGGGGAGACCCAGTACTTC. Its translation is CASSAAVRTSGGVGETQYF.

This clone was seen just once. The chain is built from TRBV5-1 and TRBJ2-3; TRBD2 is a possible D gene (7 bases). Germline V lookup: CDR1 SGHRS, CDR2 YFSETQ. The CDR3 covers 16 residues. V was cut by 3 bases and J by 0 bases, with 14 bases left in between. The CDR3 DNA is TGCGCCAGCAGCTCCCATGCGGGGGCTAGCACAGATACGCAGTATTTT. Residues: CASSSHAGASTDTQYF.

J is TRBJ2-1 and V is TRBV5-1; 10 bases agree with TRBD1. The V gene's germline CDR1 is SGHRS and CDR2 YFSETQ. After removal of 3 bases from V and 6 bases from J, the junction contained 6 bases not matched to a gene. The CDR3 is made up of 15 amino acids. The CDR3 reads CASSSSGTGVNEQFF. The CDR3 coding sequence is TGCGCCAGCAGCTCATCCGGGACAGGGGTCAATGAGCAGTTCTTC. The whole variable domain, remainder taken from reference TRBV5-1 and TRBJ2-1, is KAGVTQTPRYLIKTRGQQVTLSCSPISGHRSVSWYQQTPGQGLQFLFEYFSETQRNKGNFPGRFSGRQFSNSRSEMNVSTLELGDSALYLCASSSSGTGVNEQFFGPGTRLTVL.

V and J are TRBV7-2 and TRBJ2-7; D possibly corresponds to TRBD2 (5 bases). Germline V gene sequence: CDR1 SGHTA, CDR2 FQGNSA. The ends were cut back, 5 bases at V and 9 bases at J, with 14 bases in the middle. The CDR3 loop spans 12 amino acids. The CDR3 DNA reads as TGTGCCAGCAGCATATGGACTTCGAGGCAGTACTTC. It translates to CASSIWTSRQYF. The whole variable domain, filled in from reference TRBV7-2 and TRBJ2-7, reads GAGVSQSPSNKVTEKGKDVELRCDPISGHTALYWYRQSLGQGLEFLIYFQGNSAPDKSGLPSDRFSAERTGGSVSTLTIQRTQQEDSAVYLCASSIWTSRQYFGPGTRLTVT.